The T cell receptor beta chain described here comes from a study of blood T cells in healthy people across ages (dated by TCRdb to about 2015). As for the study more broadly: In model experiments, template switching captured about one uniquely barcoded TCR beta cDNA molecule for every two T cells. The study measured age-related changes in TCR beta repertoire diversity using deep sequencing normalized with unique cDNA molecular identifiers. The donors were split into four age groups: young (average roughly 15 years), middle-aged (over 35), aged (about 62) and long-lived (about 82). To avoid experimental bias, donors of different ages were spread randomly across the sequencing lanes. The study analyzed two additional independent replicas of 1 million unique cDNA reads from the same blood draw for two donors, one aged 18 to 30 and one aged 80 or older.

The library relied on 5' RACE. The run used an Illumina HiSeq 2500. A second PCR of about 7 to 12 cycles was run with a J-beta primer mix and a sample-barcoded 5' primer. A unique molecular identifier was introduced onto each TCR beta cDNA molecule by a template-switch 5' adaptor carrying 12 random nucleotides. At least 2.5 million CDR3-containing paired-end reads were obtained from each sample. The Mint cDNA synthesis kit, primed by a TRBC-specific oligonucleotide, was used to synthesize first-strand cDNA from all RNA. After uracil-DNA glycosylase treatment, a first 18-cycle PCR used universal primers M1SS and BC2_uni_R on all cDNA. Per the source publication's procedure: For normalization, 1 million high-quality reads were randomly selected from each sample, with every read carrying a distinct molecular identifier. Reads sharing molecular identifiers were discarded rather than binned into consensus sequences. MiTCR, with a Q25 quality threshold and the strictest error-elimination algorithm, was used for CDR3 identification, clonotype clustering and error correction. Lower-bound total TCR beta diversity was estimated with a nonparametric unseen species model using Euler transformation. TCRdb's own reprocessing of the public reads used fastp at Q25 and MiXCR and kept productive beta chains. Each CDR3 protein gets just one entry, which takes the most common genes and DNA from the rows behind it. V and J calls and clone size were set by TCRdb, not the authors. The sample has over 1.5 million distinct CDR3 sequences on record, roughly 50% of them singletons. The ten largest clones add up to approximately 2.1% of the sample.

Systemically healthy Caucasian individuals from Russia, 39 in total and aged 6 to 90 years, were included as donors. Each donor gave about 9.8 milliliters of peripheral blood, drawn into EDTA-treated Vacutainer tubes. Ficoll-Paque density-gradient centrifugation was used to isolate PBMCs, with at least 6 million per sample. Total RNA, at least 5.5 micrograms per sample, was extracted from PBMCs with Trizol reagent. Naive CD45RAhigh/CD27high T cell percentages were measured by flow cytometry on a PBMC aliquot from every donor. In regard to this clonotype: It has no known antigen specificity. Base qualities are not at hand, and no much larger clone is one base apart.

The germline V gene (reference sequence) gives CDR1 as LNHDA and CDR2 as SQIVND. The CDR3 numbers 18 residues from cysteine through phenylalanine. Only the CDR3 DNA is retained, 54 bases long and in frame from the first base. Relative to germline, V is 9 bases shorter and J is 0 bases shorter, with 21 bases between their ends. Summary of the overall study and its limitations: As age increased, observed TCR beta diversity per million T cells dropped in a roughly linear way, and a significant reduction was already evident by age around 41. Compared with the aged group, the long-lived group had more naive CD4+ T cells, fewer expanded clones and increased TCR diversity, suggesting age selection. Estimates of total diversity based on one million sequenced T cells were regarded as lower bounds and as underestimates. The percentage of naive T cells measured by flow cytometry correlated strongly with observed TCR beta diversity. Since profiling was done on bulk unsorted PBMCs, naive and antigen-experienced compartments could not be conclusively compared. Because donor CMV infection status was unknown, age-related changes in expanded clonotypes were potentially confounded.

What was sequenced was blood. The origin of this receptor is a woman in her 40s in good health. The chain was built from TRBV19 and TRBJ2-6; TRBD2 is possibly the D segment (6 matching bases). The DNA sequence is TGTGCCAGCAAACGATTCCAGGAGGGGACCTCTGGGGCCAACGTCCTGACTTTC. Its coded protein is CASKRFQEGTSGANVLTF.